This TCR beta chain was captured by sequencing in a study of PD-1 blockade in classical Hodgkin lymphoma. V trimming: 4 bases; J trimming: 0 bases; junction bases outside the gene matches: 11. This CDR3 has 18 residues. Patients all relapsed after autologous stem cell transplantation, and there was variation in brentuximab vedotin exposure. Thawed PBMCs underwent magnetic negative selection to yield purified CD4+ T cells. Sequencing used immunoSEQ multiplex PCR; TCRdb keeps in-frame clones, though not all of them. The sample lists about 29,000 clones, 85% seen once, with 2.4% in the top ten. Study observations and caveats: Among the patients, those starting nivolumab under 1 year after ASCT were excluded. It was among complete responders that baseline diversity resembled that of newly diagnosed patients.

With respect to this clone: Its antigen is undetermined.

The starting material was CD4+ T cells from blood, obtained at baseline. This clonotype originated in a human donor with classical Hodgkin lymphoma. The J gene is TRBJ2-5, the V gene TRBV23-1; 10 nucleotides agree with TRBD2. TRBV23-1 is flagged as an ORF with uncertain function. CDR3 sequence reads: CASSRPSGSLKYQETQYF. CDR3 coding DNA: TGCGCCAGCAGTCGTCCTAGCGGGAGCCTTAAATACCAAGAGACCCAGTACTTC.